These 28 T cell receptor beta chains share one sample of origin, sequenced in a study of Ad26.COV2.S vaccination and SARS-CoV-2 variants. The treatment here: about 20 received Ad26.COV2.S at low or high dose, single or two shots; about five received placebo; per-sample allocation not given. Repertoires come from day 63 after the first vaccine or placebo injection. Assay used: immunoSEQ multiplex PCR; TCRdb lists only in-frame clones, some missing. The sample contains about 350,000 clones, about 85% of which appear only once. The sample was peripheral blood, taken in a trial of Ad26.COV2.S vaccine versus placebo. The source of these receptors is a person between 18 and 65 years old who received the Ad26.COV2.S COVID-19 vaccine or a placebo.

The rearrangement uses TRBV9 and TRBJ2-1; the match to TRBD2 covers 14 bases. V shed 2 bases, J shed 8 bases, and the junction held 3 bases outside the gene matches. This CDR3 region has 15 residues. Looked up from germline, CDR1 is SGDLS and CDR2 is YYNGEE. This CDR3 reads CASSVGTSGSDEQFF. The CDR3 DNA follows: TGTGCCAGCAGCGTGGGGACTAGCGGGAGTGATGAGCAGTTCTTC.

J is TRBJ2-7 and V is TRBV6-2 or TRBV6-3; D call uncertain. Trimming took off 2 bases at V and 3 bases at J, with 8 bases between the two ends. The CDR3 runs to 13 residues. Germline V gives CDR1 MNHEY, CDR2 SVGEGT. This CDR3 reads CASSYRALYEQYF. The CDR3 region has the DNA TGTGCCAGCAGTTACAGGGCGCTCTACGAGCAGTACTTC.

The chain is built from TRBV10-3 and TRBJ2-7; 10 nucleotides agree with TRBD1. V dropped 3 bases and J dropped 6; count of bases not matched to a gene: 11. The germline V gene has CDR1 ENHRY and CDR2 SYGVKD. CDR3 length: 16 residues. The CDR3 nucleotides read TGTGCCATCAGTGAACCGGGGGGACAGGGGTTAGGCGAGCAGTACTTC. This sequence encodes CAISEPGGQGLGEQYF.

This clone has only one observation. This sequence joins TRBV5-1 and TRBJ2-7; D is perhaps TRBD1 (5 bases). The CDR3 spans 15 residues. With 0 bases removed from V and 3 bases from J, the gap between germline ends came to 13 bases. The germline CDR1 and CDR2 sequences are SGHRS and YFSETQ. The DNA for the CDR3 is TGCGCCAGCAGCTTGGAGGGCCAGGGTCGCTACGAGCAGTACTTC. This translates into CASSLEGQGRYEQYF. Combining the CDR3 with reference TRBV5-1 and TRBJ2-7 gives the whole variable domain KAGVTQTPRYLIKTRGQQVTLSCSPISGHRSVSWYQQTPGQGLQFLFEYFSETQRNKGNFPGRFSGRQFSNSRSEMNVSTLELGDSALYLCASSLEGQGRYEQYFGPGTRLTVT.

The rearrangement uses TRBV28 and TRBJ1-1; D possibly corresponds to TRBD1 (5 bases). CDR3 length equals 13 residues. CDR1 and CDR2 from the germline V gene are MDHEN and SYDVKM. Deletions cut 7 bases from V and 4 bases from J, with 13 bases between. This CDR3 is CASTRGGTTEAFF. CDR3 nucleotide sequence: TGTGCCAGCACCCGTGGGGGGACCACTGAAGCTTTCTTT. Filled out from reference TRBV28 and TRBJ1-1, the complete variable domain reads DVKVTQSSRYLVKRTGEKVFLECVQDMDHENMFWYRQDPGLGLRLIYFSYDVKMKEKGDIPEGYSVSREKKERFSLILESASTNQTSMYLCASTRGGTTEAFFGQGTRLTVV.

The V and J genes are TRBV13 and TRBJ1-4; 11 nucleotides match TRBD1. Trimming took 5 bases from V and 8 from J; bases not matched to a gene: 4. Germline assignment: CDR1 PRHDT and CDR2 FYEKMQ (reference sequence). The CDR3 contains 14 residues. The chain's CDR3 is CASSRTGGDEKLFF. CDR3 DNA sequence: TGTGCCAGCAGCCGGACAGGGGGCGACGAAAAACTGTTTTTT.

The V gene is TRBV19, the J gene TRBJ2-7; D is undetermined. The ends were cut back, 3 bases at V and 0 bases at J, with 9 bases in the middle. From germline, CDR1 is LNHDA and CDR2 SQIVND (reference sequence). The CDR3 covers 14 residues. CDR3 DNA sequence: TGTGCCAGTAGTATGCGAATTTTCTCCTACGAGCAGTACTTC. This encodes CASSMRIFSYEQYF.

V gene TRBV29-1 combines with J gene TRBJ2-1; D not resolved. This CDR3 has 11 amino acids. The germline gives CDR1 SQVTM, CDR2 ANQGSEA. Trimming left V 3 bases short and J 7 bases short, with 7 bases between. Here the CDR3 reads CSVDLWNEQFF. CDR3 coding DNA: TGCAGCGTTGACTTATGGAATGAGCAGTTCTTC.

The J gene is TRBJ2-3, the V gene TRBV29-1; possibly TRBD2 for D (7 bases). Germline V lookup: CDR1 SQVTM, CDR2 ANQGSEA. Trimming shortened V by 8 bases and J by 1 base, and 16 bases separated the two germline ends. The CDR3 is made up of 14 amino acids. CDR3 protein: CSPSGGGGTDTQYF. The CDR3 region has the DNA TGCAGCCCGAGTGGGGGGGGCGGCACAGATACGCAGTATTTT.

This chain connects TRBV20-1 to TRBJ2-7; TRBD2 matches 9 bases. The germline CDR1 and CDR2 sequences are DFQATT and SNEGSKA (reference sequence). There are 13 residues in the CDR3. Unmatched junction bases numbered 4, after V lost 3 bases and J lost 4 bases. The CDR3 DNA is TGCAGTGCTAGTTTGCGGGAGGGTTACGAGCAGTACTTC. Translating gives CSASLREGYEQYF.

This chain connects TRBV10-1 to TRBJ2-5, with TRBD2 matching over 8 bases. CDR3 length: 17 amino acids. Germline V gives CDR1 WNHNN, CDR2 SYGVQD (reference sequence). Trimming removed 6 bases from V and 5 bases from J; junction bases left unmatched: 17. CDR3 sequence (DNA): TGCGCCAGCAGACATATAGCGGGGAGGAGGTGTGTTGAGACCCAGTACTTC. Its protein product is CASRHIAGRRCVETQYF.

As concerns this clone: Other nucleotide sequences in the sample specify the same CDR3. This chain links TRBV5-4 with TRBJ2-5; 8 bases line up with TRBD1. V shed 2 bases and J 2 bases; nucleotides not matched to a gene: 2. Germline V gene data show CDR1 as SGHNT and CDR2 as YYREEE (reference sequence). The CDR3 is 14 residues long. CDR3 coding DNA: TGTGCCAGCAGCTTCGGACAGGGACAAGAGACCCAGTACTTC. This translates into CASSFGQGQETQYF.

The V gene is TRBV28, the J gene TRBJ2-7, with 8 bases lining up with TRBD2. The V segment lost 8 bases and the J segment 5 bases; nucleotides outside the gene matches: 11. The CDR3 sequence is 14 residues long. In germline, CDR1 is MDHEN, CDR2 SYDVKM. This chain's CDR3 is CASARGGRAHEQYF. The CDR3 DNA sequence: TGTGCCAGCGCCCGGGGGGGCAGGGCCCACGAGCAGTACTTC.

This clone was observed once. The chain carries TRBV10-3 and TRBJ2-7, with D perhaps matching TRBD2 (5 bases). Germline CDR1 and CDR2: ENHRY and SYGVKD. This CDR3 is built from 13 residues. V lost 2 bases and J 3 bases, leaving 8 bases between the germline ends. CDR3 in DNA: TGTGCCATCAGTGAGGACTACTACTACGAGCAGTACTTC. Translated, it gives CAISEDYYYEQYF.

The chain uses TRBV20-1 and TRBJ2-1; no clear D. Trimming left V 3 bases short and J 8 bases short, with 8 bases between. CDR1 and CDR2 (germline): DFQATT, SNEGSKA (reference sequence). The CDR3 has 11 amino acids. The CDR3 DNA sequence: TGCAGTGCTAGGGATAGGTATGAGCAGTTCTTC. This sequence encodes CSARDRYEQFF.

The chain links TRBV19 to TRBJ2-3, with D tentatively TRBD1 (5 bases). V lost 7 bases, J lost 0 bases, and 11 bases lay in between. The CDR3 loop spans 14 amino acids. Per germline, CDR1 LNHDA and CDR2 SQIVND (reference sequence). CDR3 sequence reads: CASKDTPSTDTQYF. The CDR3 DNA follows: TGTGCCAGTAAGGACACTCCTAGCACAGATACGCAGTATTTT.

About this clone: A much more abundant neighbour one base away suggests this may be a read error. This chain joins TRBV27 and TRBJ1-5; D gene uncertain. The CDR3 consists of 13 residues. CDR1 is MNHEY and CDR2 is SMNVEV in the germline V gene (reference sequence). The V end lost 2 bases, the J end lost 1 base, and 3 bases lay between the germline ends. CDR3 sequence: CASSLESNQPQHF. The DNA of the CDR3 is TGTGCCAGCAGTTTAGAGAGCAATCAGCCCCAGCATTTT.

The chain uses TRBV11-2 and TRBJ1-2; D ambiguous. Trimming took off 5 bases at V and 2 bases at J, with 12 bases between the two ends. The CDR3 extends over 14 amino acids. Germline CDR1 SGHAT, CDR2 FQNNGV. CDR3 sequence: CASSPHGENYGYTF. Here the CDR3 DNA reads TGTGCCAGCAGCCCTCACGGAGAAAACTATGGCTACACCTTC.

The chain links TRBV12-3 or TRBV12-4 to TRBJ1-5; perhaps TRBD1 as D (5 bases). V lost 6 bases and J 6 bases, leaving 12 bases between the germline ends. CDR3 length: 13 residues. For the CDR3, the DNA is TGTGCCAGCAGCCTGTCCAGGGCTCAGCCCCAGCATTTT. Amino acid sequence: CASSLSRAQPQHF.

V is TRBV9 and J is TRBJ2-7, with 11 bases matching TRBD1. CDR1 SGDLS and CDR2 YYNGEE come from the germline V gene. The CDR3 has 16 residues. Trimming removed 4 bases from V and 5 bases from J; junction bases left unmatched: 11. CDR3 DNA: TGTGCCAGCAGCCCTAGGACAGGGGGCGCTGATCACGAGCAGTACTTC. Its translation: CASSPRTGGADHEQYF. The whole variable domain, remainder taken from reference TRBV9 and TRBJ2-7, is DSGVTQTPKHLITATGQRVTLRCSPRSGDLSVYWYQQSLDQGLQFLIQYYNGEERAKGNILERFSAQQFPDLHSELNLSSLELGDSALYFCASSPRTGGADHEQYFGPGTRLTVT.

Remarks on this clone: Other DNA variants within this sample encode the same CDR3. The J gene is TRBJ2-7, the V gene TRBV27, with TRBD1 identical over 9 bases. CDR3 length equals 14 residues. Looked up from germline, CDR1 is MNHEY and CDR2 is SMNVEV (reference sequence). Trimming cost V 0 bases and J 4 bases; bases outside gene matches: 1. The CDR3 loop reads CASSLSDRGYEQYF. The CDR3 DNA reads TGTGCCAGCAGTTTATCGGACAGGGGTTACGAGCAGTACTTC.

The CDR3 DNA reads as TGCGCCAGCAGCGGGACAGTTTCTGAAGCTTTCTTT. This encodes CASSGTVSEAFF. This chain connects TRBV5-1 to TRBJ1-1; 7 bases are a match to TRBD1. The germline CDR1 and CDR2 sequences are SGHRS and YFSETQ. CDR3 length equals 12 residues. J was trimmed by 6 bases and V by 4 bases; bases with no gene match: 3.

The chain recombines TRBV6-2 or TRBV6-3 with TRBJ2-1; D is ambiguous. Trimming left V 3 bases short and J 7 bases short, with 7 bases between. The CDR3 is 12 amino acids. Germline loops: CDR1 MNHEY, CDR2 SVGEGT. The CDR3 is CASSYYRNEQFF. The CDR3 coding sequence is TGTGCCAGCAGTTATTACCGGAATGAGCAGTTCTTC.

A note on this clone: Other DNA sequences in this sample translate to the same CDR3. The chain carries TRBV18 and TRBJ2-7; D remains unclear. Germline values: CDR1 KGHSH, CDR2 LQKENI. The CDR3 loop spans 13 amino acids. V was shortened by 3 bases and J by 0 bases, with 6 bases between the two germline ends. CDR3: CASSPYSSYEQYF. Here the CDR3 DNA reads TGTGCCAGCTCACCGTATAGCTCCTACGAGCAGTACTTC.

The chain is built from TRBV11-2 and TRBJ2-1; 10 positions agree with TRBD2. Germline values: CDR1 SGHAT, CDR2 FQNNGV. The CDR3 has 16 residues. The V gene end was trimmed by 4 bases and the J gene end by 2 bases; junction bases not matched to a gene: 5. The CDR3 DNA reads TGTGCCAGCAGCTATGGTGGGACTAGCGCCTACAATGAGCAGTTCTTC. This sequence encodes CASSYGGTSAYNEQFF.

This clone was observed a single time. The chain joins TRBV7-2 to TRBJ2-7; 8 nucleotides line up with TRBD2. With V trimmed by 8 bases and J by 2 bases, 5 bases remained unmatched. The CDR3 spans 13 residues. CDR1 is SGHTA, CDR2 FQGNSA, per germline. Here the CDR3 DNA reads TGTGCCAGCCTCCTAGCGGGCACCTACGAGCAGTACTTC. It translates to CASLLAGTYEQYF.

This chain links TRBV5-1 with TRBJ2-4, with 16 bases that match TRBD2. The CDR3 has 17 residues. Germline V CDR1 and CDR2: SGHRS, YFSETQ. Trimming cost V 4 bases and J 8 bases; bases outside gene matches: 9. The CDR3 spells CASSHGTSGRAEDIQYF. CDR3 DNA sequence: TGCGCCAGCAGCCACGGGACTAGCGGGAGGGCCGAGGACATTCAGTACTTC.

The V gene is TRBV7-2, the J gene TRBJ2-2; no clear D gene. Between the trimmed V and J ends, which lost 5 bases and 4 bases, there was a span of 8 bases. Germline CDR1 reads SGHTA; CDR2 reads FQGNSA. The CDR3 loop spans 13 amino acids. CDR3 DNA sequence: TGTGCCAGCAGCCCCCGGCTCACCGGGGAGCTGTTTTTT. This gives the protein CASSPRLTGELFF.